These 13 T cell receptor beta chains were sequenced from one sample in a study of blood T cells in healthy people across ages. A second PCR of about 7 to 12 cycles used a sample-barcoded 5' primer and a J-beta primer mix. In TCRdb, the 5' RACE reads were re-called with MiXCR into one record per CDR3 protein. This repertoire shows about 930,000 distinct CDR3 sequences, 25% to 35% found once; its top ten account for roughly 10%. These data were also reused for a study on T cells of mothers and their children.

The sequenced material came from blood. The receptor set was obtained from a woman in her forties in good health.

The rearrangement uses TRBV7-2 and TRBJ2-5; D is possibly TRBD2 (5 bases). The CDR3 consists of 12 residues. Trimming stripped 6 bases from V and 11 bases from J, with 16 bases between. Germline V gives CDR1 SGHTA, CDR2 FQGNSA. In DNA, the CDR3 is TGTGCCAGCAGTACAATAGCGAATGAGCAGTACTTC. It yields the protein CASSTIANEQYF.

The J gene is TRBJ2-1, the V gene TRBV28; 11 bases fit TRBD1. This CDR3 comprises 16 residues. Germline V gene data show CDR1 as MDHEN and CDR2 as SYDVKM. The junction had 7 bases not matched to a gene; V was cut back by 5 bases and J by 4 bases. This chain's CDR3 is CASSPAGTGGYNEQFF. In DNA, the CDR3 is TGTGCCAGCAGTCCCGCCGGGACAGGGGGTTACAATGAGCAGTTCTTC.

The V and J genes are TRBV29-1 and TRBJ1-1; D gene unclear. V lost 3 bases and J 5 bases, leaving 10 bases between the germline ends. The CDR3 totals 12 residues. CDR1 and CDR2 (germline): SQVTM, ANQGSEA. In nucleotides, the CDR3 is TGCAGCGTTGATTACGGAGGGACTGAAGCTTTCTTT. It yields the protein CSVDYGGTEAFF.

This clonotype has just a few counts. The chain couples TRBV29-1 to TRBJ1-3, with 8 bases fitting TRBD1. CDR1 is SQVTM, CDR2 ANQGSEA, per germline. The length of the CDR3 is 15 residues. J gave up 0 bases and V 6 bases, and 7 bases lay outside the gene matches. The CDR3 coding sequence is TGCAGCGTGGCGCAGGGGGCACTCTCTGGAAACACCATATATTTT. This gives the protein CSVAQGALSGNTIYF.

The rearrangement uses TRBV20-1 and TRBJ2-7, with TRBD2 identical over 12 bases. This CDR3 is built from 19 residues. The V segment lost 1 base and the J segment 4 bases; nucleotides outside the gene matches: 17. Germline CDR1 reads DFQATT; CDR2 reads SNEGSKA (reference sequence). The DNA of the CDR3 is TGCAGTGCTAGAGTCAAACTAGCGGGGGGCCATATCCCTGCATACGAGCAGTACTTC. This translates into CSARVKLAGGHIPAYEQYF.

The CDR3 DNA reads as TGTGCCAGCATCGATTACAGGGGGCGCGATCTTGACTATGGCTACACCTTC. Its translation is CASIDYRGRDLDYGYTF. The rearrangement joins TRBV7-9 to TRBJ1-2; 9 positions agree with TRBD1. The V segment lost 7 bases and the J segment 3 bases; nucleotides outside the gene matches: 15. This CDR3 is built from 17 residues. Germline V gene data show CDR1 as SEHNR and CDR2 as FQNEAQ (reference sequence).

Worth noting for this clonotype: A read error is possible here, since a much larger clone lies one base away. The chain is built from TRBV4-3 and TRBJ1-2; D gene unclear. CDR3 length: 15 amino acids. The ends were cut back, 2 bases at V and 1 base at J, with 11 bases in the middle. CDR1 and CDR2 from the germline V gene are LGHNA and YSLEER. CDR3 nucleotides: TGCGCCAGCAGCCAAAGCTTTGCCGTTAACTATGGCTACACCTTC. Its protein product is CASSQSFAVNYGYTF.

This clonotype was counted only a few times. The CDR3 nucleotides read TGCAGTGCTAGCTTGGGGGCTTCAAGCCCTCATAGCTCCTACGAGCAGTACTTC. This translates into CSASLGASSPHSSYEQYF. V gene TRBV20-1 combines with J gene TRBJ2-7, with D maybe TRBD1 (6 bases). In germline, CDR1 is DFQATT, CDR2 SNEGSKA (reference sequence). V was shortened by 3 bases and J by 0 bases, with 24 bases between the two germline ends. The CDR3 loop spans 18 amino acids.

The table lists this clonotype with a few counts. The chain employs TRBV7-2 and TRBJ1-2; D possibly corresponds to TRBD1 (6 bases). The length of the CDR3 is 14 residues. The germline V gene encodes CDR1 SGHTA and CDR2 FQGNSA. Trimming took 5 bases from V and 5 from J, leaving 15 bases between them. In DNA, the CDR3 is TGTGCCAGCAGCCTACGGACAGAAGAATATGGCTACACCTTC. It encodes CASSLRTEEYGYTF.

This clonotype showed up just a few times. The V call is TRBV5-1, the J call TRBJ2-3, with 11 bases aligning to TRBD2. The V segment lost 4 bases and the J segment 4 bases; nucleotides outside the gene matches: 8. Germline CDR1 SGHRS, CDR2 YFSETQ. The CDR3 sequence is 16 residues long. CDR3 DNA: TGCGCCAGCAGCAGGGCTAGCGGGGGGAACGCAGATACGCAGTATTTT. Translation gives CASSRASGGNADTQYF.

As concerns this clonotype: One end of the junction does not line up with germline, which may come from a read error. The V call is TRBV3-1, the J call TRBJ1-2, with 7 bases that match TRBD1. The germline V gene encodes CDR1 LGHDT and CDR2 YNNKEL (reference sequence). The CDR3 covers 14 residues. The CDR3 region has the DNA TGTGCCAGCAGCCAGCGGGACAGCTCCTATGACTACACCTTC. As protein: CASSQRDSSYDYTF.

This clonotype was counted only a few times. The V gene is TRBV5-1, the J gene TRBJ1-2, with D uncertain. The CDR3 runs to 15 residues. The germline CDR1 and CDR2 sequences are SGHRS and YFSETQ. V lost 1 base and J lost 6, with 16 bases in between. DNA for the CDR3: TGCGCCAGCAGCTTGAGCTCGTCAGTCACCGATGGCTACACCTTC. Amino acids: CASSLSSSVTDGYTF.

Here the CDR3 DNA reads TGTGCCAGCAGCTCACAAAGCGGGGTGTACGGGAGCGAGCAGTACTTC. Translated: CASSSQSGVYGSEQYF. The chain recombines TRBV7-2 with TRBJ2-5; 7 bases line up with TRBD2. The J call may be mistaken, given a closer DNA end match to TRBJ2-7. The CDR3 runs 16 residues. The germline CDR1 and CDR2 sequences are SGHTA and FQGNSA.